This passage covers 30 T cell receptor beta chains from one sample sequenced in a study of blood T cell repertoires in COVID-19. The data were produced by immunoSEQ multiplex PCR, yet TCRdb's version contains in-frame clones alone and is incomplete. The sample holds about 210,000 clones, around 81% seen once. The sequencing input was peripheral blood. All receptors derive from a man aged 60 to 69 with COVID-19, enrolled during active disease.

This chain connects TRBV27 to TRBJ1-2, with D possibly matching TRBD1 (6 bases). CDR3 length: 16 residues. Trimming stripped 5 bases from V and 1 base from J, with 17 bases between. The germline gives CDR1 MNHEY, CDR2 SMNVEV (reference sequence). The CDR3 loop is CASSARTGQINYGYTF. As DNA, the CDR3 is TGTGCCAGCAGTGCTAGAACAGGGCAGATTAACTATGGCTACACCTTC.

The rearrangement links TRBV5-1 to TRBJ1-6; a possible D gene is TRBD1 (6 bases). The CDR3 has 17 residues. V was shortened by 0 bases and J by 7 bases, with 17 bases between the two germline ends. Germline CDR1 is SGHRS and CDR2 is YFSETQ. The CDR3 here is CASSLAVSTGKNSPLHF. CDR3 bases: TGCGCCAGCAGCTTGGCCGTCTCCACAGGGAAAAATTCACCCCTCCACTTT.

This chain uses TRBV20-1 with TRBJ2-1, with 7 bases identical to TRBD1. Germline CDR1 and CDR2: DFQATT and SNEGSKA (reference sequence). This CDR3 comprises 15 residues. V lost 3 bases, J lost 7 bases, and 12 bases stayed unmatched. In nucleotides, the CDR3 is TGCAGTGCTAGTGAGGGGGCTAACGTAGGGAATGAGCAGTTCTTC. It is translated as CSASEGANVGNEQFF.

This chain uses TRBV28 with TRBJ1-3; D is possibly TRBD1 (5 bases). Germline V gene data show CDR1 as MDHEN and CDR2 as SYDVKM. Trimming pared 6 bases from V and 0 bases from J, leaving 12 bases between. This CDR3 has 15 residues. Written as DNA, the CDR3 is TGTGCCAGCAGCTCGGGGGATAGCTCTGGAAACACCATATATTTT. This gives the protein CASSSGDSSGNTIYF.

CDR3 in amino acids: CASSDRHFEAFF. In DNA, the CDR3 is TGTGCCAGCAGTGACCGACACTTTGAAGCTTTCTTT. The chain uses TRBV6-2 or TRBV6-3 and TRBJ1-1; D remains ambiguous. V was pared by 5 bases and J by 7 bases, with 11 bases between. CDR1 is MNHEY and CDR2 is SVGEGT in the germline V gene. The CDR3 runs to 12 residues.

CDR3 in amino acids: CASSSHIAGAYEQYF. DNA for the CDR3: TGTGCCAGCAGCTCACACATAGCGGGAGCCTACGAGCAGTACTTC. The chain links TRBV11-2 to TRBJ2-7, with 9 nucleotides matching TRBD2. From germline, CDR1 is SGHAT and CDR2 FQNNGV. J gave up 2 bases and V 4 bases, and 6 bases lay outside the gene matches. The CDR3 extends over 15 amino acids.

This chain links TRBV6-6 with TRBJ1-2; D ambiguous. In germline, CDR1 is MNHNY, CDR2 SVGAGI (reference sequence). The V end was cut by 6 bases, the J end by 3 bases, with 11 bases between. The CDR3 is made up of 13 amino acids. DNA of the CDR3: TGTGCCAGCAGGAGGCGTGACGACTATGGCTACACCTTC. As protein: CASRRRDDYGYTF.

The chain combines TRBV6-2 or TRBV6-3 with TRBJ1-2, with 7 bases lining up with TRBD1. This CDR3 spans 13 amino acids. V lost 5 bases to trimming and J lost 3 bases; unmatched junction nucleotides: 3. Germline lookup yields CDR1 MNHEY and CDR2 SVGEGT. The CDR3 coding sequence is TGTGCCAGCAGTAACGACAGGGACTATGGCTACACCTTC. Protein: CASSNDRDYGYTF.

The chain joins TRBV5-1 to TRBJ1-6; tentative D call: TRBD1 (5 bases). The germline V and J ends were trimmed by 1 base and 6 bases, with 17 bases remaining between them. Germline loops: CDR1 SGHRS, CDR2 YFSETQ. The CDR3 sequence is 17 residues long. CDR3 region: CASSLSESRALNSPLHF. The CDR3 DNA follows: TGCGCCAGCAGCTTGTCCGAATCCAGGGCCCTTAATTCACCCCTCCACTTT.

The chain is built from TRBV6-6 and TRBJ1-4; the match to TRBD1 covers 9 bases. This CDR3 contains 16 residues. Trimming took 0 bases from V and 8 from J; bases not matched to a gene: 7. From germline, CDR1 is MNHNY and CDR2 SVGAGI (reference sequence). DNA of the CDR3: TGTGCCAGCAGTTACTCCCCCGGGACAGGGCTCGAAAAACTGTTTTTT. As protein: CASSYSPGTGLEKLFF.

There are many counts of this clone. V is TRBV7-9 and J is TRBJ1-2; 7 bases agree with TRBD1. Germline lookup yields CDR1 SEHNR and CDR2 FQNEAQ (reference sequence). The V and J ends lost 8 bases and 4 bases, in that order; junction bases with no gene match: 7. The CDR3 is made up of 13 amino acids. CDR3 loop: CASAQGRSYGYTF. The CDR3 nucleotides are TGTGCCAGCGCACAGGGGAGGTCCTATGGCTACACCTTC.

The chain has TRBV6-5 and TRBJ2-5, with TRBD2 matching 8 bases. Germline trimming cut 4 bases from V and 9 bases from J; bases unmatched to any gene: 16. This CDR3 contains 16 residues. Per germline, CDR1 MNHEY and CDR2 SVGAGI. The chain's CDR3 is CASSSSGGLGPKAQYF. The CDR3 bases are TGTGCCAGCAGTTCGTCGGGAGGGTTGGGCCCGAAGGCCCAGTACTTC.

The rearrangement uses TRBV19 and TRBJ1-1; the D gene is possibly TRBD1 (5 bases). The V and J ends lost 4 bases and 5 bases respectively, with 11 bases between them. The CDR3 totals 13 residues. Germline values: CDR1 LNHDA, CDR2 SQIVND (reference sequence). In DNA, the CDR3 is TGTGCCAGTAGTAATCAGGGACTTACTGAAGCTTTCTTT. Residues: CASSNQGLTEAFF.

The CDR3 protein is CASSPKGLAGANTEAFF. The CDR3 bases are TGTGCCAGCAGCCCAAAAGGGTTGGCAGGGGCGAACACTGAAGCTTTCTTT. The chain is built from TRBV7-3 and TRBJ1-1; maybe TRBD1 (6 bases). The CDR3 is made up of 17 amino acids. Deletions cut 5 bases from V and 1 base from J, with 20 bases between. CDR1 and CDR2 from the germline V gene are SGHTA and FQGTGA.

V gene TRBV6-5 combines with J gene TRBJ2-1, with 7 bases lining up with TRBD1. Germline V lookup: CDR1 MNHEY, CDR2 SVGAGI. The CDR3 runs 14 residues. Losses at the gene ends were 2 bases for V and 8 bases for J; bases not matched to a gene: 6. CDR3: CASSYPNRGDEQFF. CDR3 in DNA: TGTGCCAGCAGTTACCCCAACAGGGGTGATGAGCAGTTCTTC.

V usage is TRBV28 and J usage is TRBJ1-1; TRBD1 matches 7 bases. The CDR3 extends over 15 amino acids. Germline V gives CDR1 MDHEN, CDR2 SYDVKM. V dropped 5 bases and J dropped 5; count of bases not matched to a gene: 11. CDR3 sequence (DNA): TGTGCCAGCAGTGTAACAGGGGCCACGGGGACTGAAGCTTTCTTT. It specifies CASSVTGATGTEAFF.

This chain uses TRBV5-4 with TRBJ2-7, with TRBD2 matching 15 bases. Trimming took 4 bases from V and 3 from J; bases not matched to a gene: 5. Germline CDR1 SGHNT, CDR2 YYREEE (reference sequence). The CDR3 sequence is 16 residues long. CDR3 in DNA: TGTGCCAGCAGCGACGGGGGACTAGCGGGAGGCTACGAGCAGTACTTC. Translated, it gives CASSDGGLAGGYEQYF.

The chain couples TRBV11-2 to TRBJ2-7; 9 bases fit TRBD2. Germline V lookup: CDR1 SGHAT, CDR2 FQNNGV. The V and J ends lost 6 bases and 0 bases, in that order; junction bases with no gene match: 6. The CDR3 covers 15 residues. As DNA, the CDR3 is TGTGCCAGCAGGGCAGCGGGAGGCGGCTCCTACGAGCAGTACTTC. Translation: CASRAAGGGSYEQYF.

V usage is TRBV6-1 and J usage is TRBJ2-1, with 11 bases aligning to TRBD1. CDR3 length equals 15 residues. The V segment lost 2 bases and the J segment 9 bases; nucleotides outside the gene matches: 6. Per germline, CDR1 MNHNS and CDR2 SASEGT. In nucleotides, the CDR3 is TGTGCCAGCAGTGAACGGACAGGGGGCAGGGTTGAGCAGTTCTTC. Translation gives CASSERTGGRVEQFF.

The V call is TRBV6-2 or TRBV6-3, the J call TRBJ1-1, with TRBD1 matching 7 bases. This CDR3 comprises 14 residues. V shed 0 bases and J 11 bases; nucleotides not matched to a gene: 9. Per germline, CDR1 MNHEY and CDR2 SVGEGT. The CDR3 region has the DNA TGTGCCAGCAGTTACTCGATACAGGGGCCGGTTGCTTTCTTT. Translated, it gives CASSYSIQGPVAFF.

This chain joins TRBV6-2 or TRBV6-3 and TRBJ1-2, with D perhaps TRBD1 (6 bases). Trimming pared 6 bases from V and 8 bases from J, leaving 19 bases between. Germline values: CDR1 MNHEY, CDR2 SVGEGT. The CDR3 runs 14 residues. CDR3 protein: CASSIDRFASGYTF. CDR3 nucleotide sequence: TGTGCCAGCAGCATCGACAGGTTCGCTAGCGGCTACACCTTC.

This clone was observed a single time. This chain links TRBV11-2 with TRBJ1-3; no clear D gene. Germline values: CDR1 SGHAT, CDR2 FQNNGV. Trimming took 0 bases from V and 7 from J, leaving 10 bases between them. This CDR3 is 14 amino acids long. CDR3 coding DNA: TGTGCCAGCAGCTTAGAAAGGCAGAGGAACACCATATATTTT. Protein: CASSLERQRNTIYF.

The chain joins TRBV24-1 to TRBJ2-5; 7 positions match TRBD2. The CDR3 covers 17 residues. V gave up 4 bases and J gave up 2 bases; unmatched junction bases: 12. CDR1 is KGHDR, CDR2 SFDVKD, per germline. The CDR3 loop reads CATSDPRTGGGQETQYF. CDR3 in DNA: TGTGCCACCAGTGACCCTCGAACGGGAGGAGGGCAAGAGACCCAGTACTTC.

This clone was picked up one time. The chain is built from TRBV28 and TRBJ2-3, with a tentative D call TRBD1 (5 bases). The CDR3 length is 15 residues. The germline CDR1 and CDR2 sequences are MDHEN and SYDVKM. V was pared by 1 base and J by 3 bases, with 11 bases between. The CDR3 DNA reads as TGTGCCAGCAGTTTATTCCTACCAGGGACAGATACGCAGTATTTT. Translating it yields CASSLFLPGTDTQYF.

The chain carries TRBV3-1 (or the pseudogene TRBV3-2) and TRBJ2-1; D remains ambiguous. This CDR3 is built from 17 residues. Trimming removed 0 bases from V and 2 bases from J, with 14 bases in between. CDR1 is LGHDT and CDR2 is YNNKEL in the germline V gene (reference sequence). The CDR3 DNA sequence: TGTGCCAGCAGCCAAGATCCCTCTCAGGCCGCCTACAATGAGCAGTTCTTC. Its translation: CASSQDPSQAAYNEQFF.

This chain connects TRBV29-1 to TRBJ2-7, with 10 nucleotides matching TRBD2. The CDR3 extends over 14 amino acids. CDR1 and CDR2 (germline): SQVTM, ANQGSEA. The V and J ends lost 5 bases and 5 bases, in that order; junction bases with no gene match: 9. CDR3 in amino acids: CSVSARLAGDEQYF. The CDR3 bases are TGCAGCGTTAGCGCGCGGCTAGCGGGAGACGAGCAGTACTTC.

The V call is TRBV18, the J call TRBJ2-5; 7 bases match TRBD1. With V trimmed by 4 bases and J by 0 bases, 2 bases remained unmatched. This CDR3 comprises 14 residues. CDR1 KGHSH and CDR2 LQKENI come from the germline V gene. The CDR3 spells CASSLTGHQETQYF. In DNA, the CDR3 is TGTGCCAGCTCACTGACAGGGCACCAAGAGACCCAGTACTTC.

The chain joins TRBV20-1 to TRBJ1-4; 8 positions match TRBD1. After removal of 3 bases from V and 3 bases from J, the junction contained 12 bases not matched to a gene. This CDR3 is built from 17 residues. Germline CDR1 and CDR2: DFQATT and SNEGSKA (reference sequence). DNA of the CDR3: TGCAGTGCTAGTGGCATTAAGACAGGGGAAGCTAATGAAAAACTGTTTTTT. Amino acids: CSASGIKTGEANEKLFF.

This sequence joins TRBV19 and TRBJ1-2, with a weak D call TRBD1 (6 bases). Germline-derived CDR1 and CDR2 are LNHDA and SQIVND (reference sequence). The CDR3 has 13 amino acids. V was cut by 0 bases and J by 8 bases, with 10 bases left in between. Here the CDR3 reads CASSIDRGNGYTF. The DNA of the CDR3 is TGTGCCAGTAGTATAGATAGGGGGAACGGCTACACCTTC.

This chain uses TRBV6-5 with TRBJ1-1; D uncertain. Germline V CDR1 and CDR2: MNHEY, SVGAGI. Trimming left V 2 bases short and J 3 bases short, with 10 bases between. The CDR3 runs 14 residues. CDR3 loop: CASSYRSGDTEAFF. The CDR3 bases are TGTGCCAGCAGTTACAGGAGCGGCGACACTGAAGCTTTCTTT.